The clone carrying this T cell receptor beta chain was recorded many times. The sample is drawn from a study of blood T cells in healthy people across ages. Study details: When template switching was applied, about one barcoded beta molecule was captured per two T cells.

The CDR3 has 13 residues. Trimming stripped 5 bases from V and 0 bases from J, with 11 bases between. The germline CDR1 and CDR2 sequences are DFQATT and SNEGSKA (reference sequence). A second PCR, run for roughly 7 to 11 cycles, used a sample-barcoded 5' primer plus a J-beta primer mix. Via MiXCR, TCRdb re-called the 5' RACE reads, giving one row per CDR3 protein. The table records approximately 900,000 distinct CDR3 sequences, about 44% of them present only once. Specimen: blood. This receptor was taken from a man aged 30 to 39 in good health. The J gene is TRBJ2-7, the V gene TRBV20-1; no clear D. For the CDR3, the DNA is TGCAGTGCTGGCAGAACAGACTCCTACGAGCAGTACTTC. Its protein is CSAGRTDSYEQYF.